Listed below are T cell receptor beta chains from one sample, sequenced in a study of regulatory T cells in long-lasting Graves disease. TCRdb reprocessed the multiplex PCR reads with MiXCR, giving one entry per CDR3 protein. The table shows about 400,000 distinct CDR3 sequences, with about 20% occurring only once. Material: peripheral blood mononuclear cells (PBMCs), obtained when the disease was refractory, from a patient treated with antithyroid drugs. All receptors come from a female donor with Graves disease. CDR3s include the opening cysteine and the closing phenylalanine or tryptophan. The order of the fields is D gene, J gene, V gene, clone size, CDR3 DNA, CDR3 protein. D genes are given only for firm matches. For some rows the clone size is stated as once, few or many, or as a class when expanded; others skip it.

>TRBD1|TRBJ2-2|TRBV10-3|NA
TGTGCCATCAAGGTCAAACAGGGGGCTGGGGAGCTGTTTTTT
CAIKVKQGAGELFF
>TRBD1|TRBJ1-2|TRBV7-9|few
TGTGCCAGCAGCCGAGGGACAGGGTTGGTTAAGGATGGCTACACCTTC
CASSRGTGLVKDGYTF
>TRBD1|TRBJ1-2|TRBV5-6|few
TGTGCCAGCAGCTTGTCTTCGATCGTCGGGACAGGGGTTTATGGCTACACCTTC
CASSLSSIVGTGVYGYTF
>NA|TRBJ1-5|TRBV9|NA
TGTGCCAGCAGCGTAGGAGTGGGGAATGGTCAGCCCCAGCATTTT
CASSVGVGNGQPQHF
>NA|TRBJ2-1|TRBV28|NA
TGTGCCAGCAAAGGTGAAGGGGGACAAAACTACAATGAGCAGTTCTTC
CASKGEGGQNYNEQFF
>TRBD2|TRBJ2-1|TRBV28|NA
TGTGCCAGCAGTTTAATTTATCGTGTGGGGGAGGGCGTGGATGAGCAGTTCTTC
CASSLIYRVGEGVDEQFF
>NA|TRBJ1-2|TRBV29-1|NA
TGCAGCGTTGAAGGGGGGGCCTATGGCTACACCTTC
CSVEGGAYGYTF
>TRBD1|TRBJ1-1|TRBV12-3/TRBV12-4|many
TGTGCCAGCAGTTTGGCAGGGGGCAGCGCTGAAGCTTTCTTT
CASSLAGGSAEAFF
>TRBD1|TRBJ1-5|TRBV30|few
TGTGCCTGGAAGTCGGGACAGTATAGCAATCAGCCCCAGCATTTT
CAWKSGQYSNQPQHF
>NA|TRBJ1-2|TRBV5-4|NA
TGTGCCAGCAGCCCTGACAGACCATCTAACTATGGCTACACCTTC
CASSPDRPSNYGYTF
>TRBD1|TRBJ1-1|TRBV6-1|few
TGTGCCAGCAGCCACGGGACAGCGAACACTGAAGCTTTCTTT
CASSHGTANTEAFF
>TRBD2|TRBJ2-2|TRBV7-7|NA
TGTGCTAGCAGCTTAGCGCTTGATGCGGGAGTCACCGGGGAGCTGTTTTTT
CASSLALDAGVTGELFF
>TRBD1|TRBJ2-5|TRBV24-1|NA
TGTGCCACCAGTATGGCAGGGGGCGGCGGGACCCAGTACTTC
CATSMAGGGGTQYF
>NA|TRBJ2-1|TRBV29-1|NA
TGCAGCTCTGGGTGGGATAGAACCCAGGATGAGCAGTTCTTC
CSSGWDRTQDEQFF
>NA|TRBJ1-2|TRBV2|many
TGTGCCAGCAGACCACAGCACCTCTATGGCTACACCTTC
CASRPQHLYGYTF
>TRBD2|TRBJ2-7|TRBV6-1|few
TGTGCCAGCAGTGAAGGGGTAGCGGGAAGGGAGCAGTACTTC
CASSEGVAGREQYF
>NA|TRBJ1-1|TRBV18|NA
TGTGCCAGCTCACCACCTACAGGGAGTTACACTGAAGCTTTCTTT
CASSPPTGSYTEAFF
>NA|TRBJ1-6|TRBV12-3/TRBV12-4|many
TGTGCCAGCAGGGGGACAACTACTAATTCACCCCTCCACTTT
CASRGTTTNSPLHF
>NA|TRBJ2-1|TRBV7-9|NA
TGTGCCAGCAGCTTAGGGGCCTACCCCCCTTACAATGAGCAGTTCTTC
CASSLGAYPPYNEQFF
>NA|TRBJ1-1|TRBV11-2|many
TGTGCCAGCAGCTTAGGCAGGTCGATGATGAACACTGAAGCTTTCTTT
CASSLGRSMMNTEAFF
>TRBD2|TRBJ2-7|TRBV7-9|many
TGTGCCAGCAGCTTAGGACAGGGACTAGCGGGAGCCTACGAGCAGTACTTC
CASSLGQGLAGAYEQYF
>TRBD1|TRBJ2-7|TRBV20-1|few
TGCAGTGCTAGAGATTCCAGGGGGCATGACGAGCAGTACTTC
CSARDSRGHDEQYF
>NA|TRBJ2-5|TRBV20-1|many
TGCAGTGCTTCGTCCAGCCTGGGCCAAGAGACCCAGTACTTC
CSASSSLGQETQYF
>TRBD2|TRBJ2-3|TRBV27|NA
TGTGCCAGCAGCAGGACTAGCGGGACAAACAATCAGCCCCAGTATTTT
CASSRTSGTNNQPQYF
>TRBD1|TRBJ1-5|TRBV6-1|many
TGTGCCAGCAGGCTTACAGGGGTAAGGCAGCCCCAGCATTTT
CASRLTGVRQPQHF
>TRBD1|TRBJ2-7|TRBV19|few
TGTGCCAGTAGTCCCCAAACAGGGGCCAACTACGAGCAGTACTTC
CASSPQTGANYEQYF
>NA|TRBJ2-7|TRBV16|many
TGTGCCAGCAGCCCCCACAGCGGTGAGCAGTACTTC
CASSPHSGEQYF
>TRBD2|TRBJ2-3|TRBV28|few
TGTGCCAGCAGTGCAACGGGGGGGCGCACAGATACGCAGTATTTT
CASSATGGRTDTQYF
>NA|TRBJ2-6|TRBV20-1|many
TGCAGTGCTACCGCCCCAAGCTCTGGGGCCAACGTCCTGACTTTC
CSATAPSSGANVLTF
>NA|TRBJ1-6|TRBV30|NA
TGTGCCTGGAGTGAACAGCTTAATTCACCCCTCCACTTT
CAWSEQLNSPLHF
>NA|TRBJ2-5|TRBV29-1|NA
TGCAGCGTTGGGCCCCATGGGCGGGGTAATGCAGGGGAGACCCAGTACTTC
CSVGPHGRGNAGETQYF
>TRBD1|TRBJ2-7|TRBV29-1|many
TGCAGCGTCGGGACAGGGCCCTACGAGCAGTACTTC
CSVGTGPYEQYF
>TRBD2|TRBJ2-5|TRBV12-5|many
TGTGCTAGTGGGAGCGGGGGTTATGCGGGAGAGACCCAGTACTTC
CASGSGGYAGETQYF
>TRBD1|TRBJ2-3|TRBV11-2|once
TGTGCCAGCAGCTTCGCAGGGGGCGCAGATACGCAGTATTTT
CASSFAGGADTQYF
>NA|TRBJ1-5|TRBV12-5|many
TGTGCTAGTGGTTTGTTGGGAAGGGCAGGGTTAAATCAGCCCCAGCATTTT
CASGLLGRAGLNQPQHF
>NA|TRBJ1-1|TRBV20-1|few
TGCAGTGCTAGAGCTATAGACAGCCCTAAGCCTGAAGCTTTCTTT
CSARAIDSPKPEAFF
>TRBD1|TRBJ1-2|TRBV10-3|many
TGTGCCATCAGTGAGTTAGGACAGGGAGGCTACACCTTC
CAISELGQGGYTF
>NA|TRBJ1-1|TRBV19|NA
TGTGCCAGTAGTATAGCACAGGACAATGAAGCTTTCTTT
CASSIAQDNEAFF
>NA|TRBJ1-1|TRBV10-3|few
TGTGCCATCGGAGGGGCAGGGACGAACACTGAAGCTTTCTTT
CAIGGAGTNTEAFF